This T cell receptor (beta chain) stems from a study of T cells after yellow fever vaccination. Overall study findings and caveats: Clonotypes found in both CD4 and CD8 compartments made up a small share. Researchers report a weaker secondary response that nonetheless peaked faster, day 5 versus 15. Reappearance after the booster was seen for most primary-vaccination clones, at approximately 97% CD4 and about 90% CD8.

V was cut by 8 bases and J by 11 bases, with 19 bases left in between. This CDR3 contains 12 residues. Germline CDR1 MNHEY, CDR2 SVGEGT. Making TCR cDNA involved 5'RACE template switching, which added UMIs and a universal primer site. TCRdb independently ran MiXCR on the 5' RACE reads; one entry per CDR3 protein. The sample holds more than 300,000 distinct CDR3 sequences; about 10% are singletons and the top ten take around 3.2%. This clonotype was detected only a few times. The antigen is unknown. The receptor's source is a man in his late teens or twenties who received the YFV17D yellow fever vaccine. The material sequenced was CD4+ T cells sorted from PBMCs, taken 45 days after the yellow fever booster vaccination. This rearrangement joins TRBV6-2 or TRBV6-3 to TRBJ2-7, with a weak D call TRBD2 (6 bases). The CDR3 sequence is CASGNGGTNKYF. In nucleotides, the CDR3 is TGTGCCAGCGGAAACGGCGGGACCAACAAGTACTTC.